Given below is one T cell receptor (beta chain) in context. Produced via immunoSEQ multiplex PCR; TCRdb's table is partial and in-frame only. This sample carries under 200,000 clones, about 90% of them seen once, and the ten largest clones take around 2.5%. This entry is derived from a study of blood T cell repertoires in COVID-19. Study at large: Samples came from the United States, Italy and Spain, spanning acute and convalescent COVID-19. PBMCs, B-cell-depleted T cells, or T cells were the source of the cDNA or gDNA that made up the material.

The V and J ends lost 4 bases and 3 bases, in that order; junction bases with no gene match: 4. This CDR3 comprises 14 residues. In germline, CDR1 is SGHDT, CDR2 YYEEEE. The source of this sequence is a man aged 35 to 55 with active or convalescent COVID-19. The sample was peripheral blood. V usage is TRBV5-6 and J usage is TRBJ1-3, with TRBD1 matching 7 bases. CDR3 sequence: CASSQTGIGNTIYF. CDR3 bases: TGTGCCAGCAGCCAGACAGGGATTGGAAACACCATATATTTT.